This T cell receptor (beta chain) originates from a study of blood T cell repertoires in COVID-19 (dated by TCRdb to 2020 to 2022). Regarding the study in general: The collaborator samples originated in the United States, Italy and Spain and spanned the acute and convalescent phases of COVID-19. The material from the prospective study consisted of cDNA or gDNA derived from T cells, B-cell-depleted T cells, or PBMCs. The dataset comprised deeply sampled blood TCRbeta repertoires from subjects exposed to, actively infected with, or recovered from COVID-19. A freely available public database, intended as a resource for researchers studying the immune response to SARS-CoV-2, is where the repertoires were released. The samples were drawn from two sources: the first 160 participants of the ongoing ImmuneRACE study, and 1,000 to 1,500 subjects contributed by 6 global collaborators. The sample metadata nearly always contained a de-identified subject ID, COVID-19 status, age in years and sex. HLA class I and class II types, where available, came from metadata supplied by the sample provider rather than from assay-based typing. Points the paper makes about the study in general: Clinical and demographic metadata were provided uncurated, with the amount varying by source and participant.

Collaborating institutions collected whole blood in K2EDTA tubes following their own protocols. For TCRbeta analysis, collaborators shipped samples as frozen whole blood, isolated PBMCs, or DNA extracted from either of those sample types. The immunoSEQ Assay, a bias-controlled multiplex PCR, was used to amplify TCRbeta CDR3 regions from genomic DNA. As for the original processing: The number of nucleated cells in each sample was estimated by amplification of reference gene primers within the assay. To quantify the absolute abundance of each unique TCRbeta CDR3 rearrangement, sequence reads were collapsed and filtered. For each sample, productive Simpson clonality was calculated as the square root of Simpson's diversity index across productive rearrangements. TCRdb provides this immuneACCESS table in a form limited to in-frame rearrangements. Some clones are lacking; in checked studies, under half of them reflect an unresolved V gene, and why the rest are absent is not known. That table gives V, J and clone size, and the DNA gave D and trimming. The sample records roughly 100,000 clones, roughly 85% of which are singletons. The ten largest account for approximately 2% of the sample.

The CDR3 covers 17 residues, taking in both the cysteine and the phenylalanine. Solely the CDR3 DNA is kept, with 51 bases framed from the first base. Per the germline V gene, MRHNA is the CDR1 and SNTAGT is the CDR2. Trimming removed 4 bases from V and 0 bases from J; the gene matches leave 10 bases unexplained. Remarks on this clone: This receptor's antigen is unknown. No base quality information exists; no much larger clone differs at one position.

This TCR came from a man aged 45-65 years with active COVID-19. The chain employs TRBV6-4 and TRBJ2-7, and TRBD2 matches 9 of the central bases. The source material was peripheral blood. The DNA sequence is given as TGTGCCAGCAGTGGGCCAGCGGGGGGCACATTCTCCTACGAGCAGTACTTC. Its translation reads: CASSGPAGGTFSYEQYF.